The 5 T cell receptor beta chains reported below all come from one sample, sequenced in a study of blood T cell repertoires in COVID-19. Profiling relied on immunoSEQ multiplex PCR, and the TCRdb table lists in-frame clones only, not all of them. The data contain 150,000 to 200,000 clones, 65% to 85% of them seen just once; the ten biggest clones take up about a tenth. Sequencing was carried out using peripheral blood. These receptors all stem from a woman older than 75 with active or convalescent COVID-19.

CDR3 DNA: TGCGCCAGCAGCCGGGAAGGGACAGGGGATCAGCCCCAGCATTTT. Translated: CASSREGTGDQPQHF. This chain uses TRBV4-1 with TRBJ1-5; 10 bases align to TRBD1. Germline values: CDR1 MGHRA, CDR2 YSYEKL. V dropped 4 bases and J dropped 5; count of bases not matched to a gene: 5. The CDR3 totals 15 residues.

The chain has TRBV10-2 and TRBJ2-2, with TRBD2 matching 12 bases. The CDR3 totals 15 residues. The V gene's germline CDR1 is WSHSY and CDR2 SAAADI. The V gene end was trimmed by 8 bases and the J gene end by 6 bases; junction bases not matched to a gene: 7. The CDR3 reads CASSYLAGGAGELFF. The CDR3 bases are TGCGCCAGCTCTTACCTAGCGGGGGGGGCCGGGGAGCTGTTTTTT.

The V and J genes are TRBV24-1 and TRBJ1-5; 7 nucleotides match TRBD1. This CDR3 comprises 16 residues. Trimming took 3 bases from V and 6 from J; bases not matched to a gene: 10. From germline, CDR1 is KGHDR and CDR2 SFDVKD. The DNA of the CDR3 is TGTGCCACCAGTGATGGGACAGAGGGATTCTTTCAGCCCCAGCATTTT. It codes for CATSDGTEGFFQPQHF.

This chain joins TRBV2 and TRBJ2-7; D is perhaps TRBD1 (6 bases). V lost 7 bases, J lost 2 bases, and 15 bases lay in between. The CDR3 loop spans 14 amino acids. The germline gives CDR1 SNHLY, CDR2 FYNNEI. The CDR3 protein is CASIGQGRTYEQYF. The CDR3 nucleotides read TGTGCCAGCATAGGGCAGGGGCGGACCTACGAGCAGTACTTC.

The J gene is TRBJ1-3, the V gene TRBV23-1, with 12 positions matching TRBD1. TRBV23-1 is assigned to the ORF class and has an uncertain function. The CDR3 length is 17 residues. V gave up 4 bases and J gave up 4 bases; unmatched junction bases: 8. Here the CDR3 DNA reads TGCGCCAGCAGTCTCTGGGACAGGGGGCTTAGGGGAAACACCATATATTTT. Amino acids: CASSLWDRGLRGNTIYF.